Below, one T cell receptor (beta chain) is given with its context. The data belong to a study of blood T cell repertoires in COVID-19. At the level of the study: Italy, Spain and the United States were the sources of the convalescent and acute COVID-19 samples.

The protocol was immunoSEQ multiplex PCR, while the TCRdb copy is restricted to in-frame clones and leaves out a portion. This table has approximately 50,000 clones, 79% appearing once. The sample was peripheral blood. The TCR comes from a man aged 70 or older with acute or convalescent COVID-19.

The CDR3 reads CASSRDRVTDTQYF. CDR3 DNA: TGTGCCAGCAGCAGGGACAGGGTCACAGATACGCAGTATTTT. The rearrangement links TRBV11-3 to TRBJ2-3; 9 nucleotides align to TRBD1. CDR1 is SGHNT, CDR2 YENEEA, per germline. J was trimmed by 2 bases and V by 5 bases; bases with no gene match: 2. CDR3 size: 14 residues. The whole variable domain, remainder taken from reference TRBV11-3 and TRBJ2-3, is EAGVVQSPRYKIIEKKQPVAFWCNPISGHNTLYWYLQNLGQGPELLIRYENEEAVDDSQLPKDRFSAERLKGVDSTLKIQPAELGDSAVYLCASSRDRVTDTQYFGPGTRLTVL.